Listed below are T cell receptor beta chains from one sample, sequenced in a study of CD8 T cells in ankylosing spondylitis. TCRdb passed the 5' RACE reads through MiXCR, listing each CDR3 protein once. This sample carries roughly 260,000 distinct CDR3 sequences, 20% of them seen once, and the ten largest clones take 7.8%. Source material: blood, either unsorted or a sorted T cell fraction (not recorded which). The receptors derive from a male donor with ankylosing spondylitis or in good health (not recorded which). The CDR3 runs from the conserved cysteine through the conserved F or W. A D gene is named only where the DNA matches it firmly. Part of the rows lack a size; the others show once, few, many or a class for expanded clones.

j_gene: TRBJ2-5; abundance: -; v_gene: TRBV3-1; d_gene: -; CDR3nt: TGTGCCACCAGCCTGTACCAAGAGACCCAGTACTTC; CDR3aa: CATSLYQETQYF
j_gene: TRBJ1-2; abundance: many; v_gene: TRBV4-1; d_gene: TRBD1; CDR3nt: TGCGCCAGCAGCCAAGGACAGGGAGGAAACTATGGCTACACCTTC; CDR3aa: CASSQGQGGNYGYTF
j_gene: TRBJ2-2; abundance: many; v_gene: TRBV12-3/TRBV12-4; d_gene: -; CDR3nt: TGTGCCAGTTCTCAGGGTGGCGGGGAGCTGTTTTTT; CDR3aa: CASSQGGGELFF
j_gene: TRBJ2-2; abundance: -; v_gene: TRBV11-2; d_gene: -; CDR3nt: TGTGCCAGCACCCCCCTGGAGAACACCGGGGAGCTGTTTTTT; CDR3aa: CASTPLENTGELFF
j_gene: TRBJ2-3; abundance: few; v_gene: TRBV20-1; d_gene: TRBD2; CDR3nt: TGCAGTGCTATTCCGGGACTAGGGTTTTCAGATACGCAGTATTTT; CDR3aa: CSAIPGLGFSDTQYF
j_gene: TRBJ2-3; abundance: few; v_gene: TRBV6-1; d_gene: TRBD2; CDR3nt: TGTGCCACCTCTAGCGGGGGGGTTCCAGATACGCAGTATTTT; CDR3aa: CATSSGGVPDTQYF
j_gene: TRBJ1-1; abundance: many; v_gene: TRBV30; d_gene: -; CDR3nt: TGTGCCTGGAGTATTGGGGGGGTGGGCGCTGAAGCTTTCTTT; CDR3aa: CAWSIGGVGAEAFF
j_gene: TRBJ2-2; abundance: -; v_gene: TRBV7-8; d_gene: -; CDR3nt: TGTGCCAGCAAAAGACAGGAGACAACGAACACCGGGGAGCTGTTTTTT; CDR3aa: CASKRQETTNTGELFF
j_gene: TRBJ1-4; abundance: -; v_gene: TRBV12-3/TRBV12-4; d_gene: -; CDR3nt: TGTGCCAGCACCTGGGGGAGGGTGGGAGAAAAACTGTTTTTT; CDR3aa: CASTWGRVGEKLFF
j_gene: TRBJ2-3; abundance: -; v_gene: TRBV7-2; d_gene: -; CDR3nt: TGTGCCAGCAGCTTCGGCGGGGCCGGGACAGATACGCAGTATTTT; CDR3aa: CASSFGGAGTDTQYF
j_gene: TRBJ2-1; abundance: -; v_gene: TRBV30; d_gene: TRBD2; CDR3nt: TGTGCCTGGAGTCGTGGGACTAGCGGGAGTATTCTCTACAATGAGCAGTTCTTC; CDR3aa: CAWSRGTSGSILYNEQFF
j_gene: TRBJ2-3; abundance: -; v_gene: TRBV5-1; d_gene: TRBD2; CDR3nt: TGCGCCAGCAGCCGGATGACTAGCGGGGGAGGCACAGATACGCAGTATTTT; CDR3aa: CASSRMTSGGGTDTQYF
j_gene: TRBJ1-6; abundance: few; v_gene: TRBV10-3; d_gene: -; CDR3nt: TGTGCCATCAGTGAGATAGGGTTCGGCCAATCACCCCTCCACTTT; CDR3aa: CAISEIGFGQSPLHF
j_gene: TRBJ1-2; abundance: few; v_gene: TRBV29-1; d_gene: TRBD1; CDR3nt: TGCAGCGCACCGGGACAGGTCGATGGCTACACCTTC; CDR3aa: CSAPGQVDGYTF
j_gene: TRBJ2-5; abundance: -; v_gene: TRBV9; d_gene: -; CDR3nt: TGTGCCAGCAGCGCCAATCCTAGTGGAGAGACCCAGTACTTC; CDR3aa: CASSANPSGETQYF
j_gene: TRBJ2-1; abundance: few; v_gene: TRBV5-1; d_gene: -; CDR3nt: TGCGCCAGCAGGTTAGACAATGAGCAGTTCTTC; CDR3aa: CASRLDNEQFF
j_gene: TRBJ2-3; abundance: -; v_gene: TRBV20-1; d_gene: -; CDR3nt: TGCAGTGCTAGAGGACCGCCGGGGACTAGCACAGATACGCAGTATTTT; CDR3aa: CSARGPPGTSTDTQYF
j_gene: TRBJ1-2; abundance: -; v_gene: TRBV12-3/TRBV12-4; d_gene: TRBD1; CDR3nt: TGTGCCAGCAGTCCAGAGGGGGCCCACTATGGCTACACCTTC; CDR3aa: CASSPEGAHYGYTF
j_gene: TRBJ2-2; abundance: few; v_gene: TRBV5-4; d_gene: TRBD2; CDR3nt: TGTGCCAGCAGCAGGGGACTAGCGGGGGGGCCAAACACCGGGGAGCTGTTTTTT; CDR3aa: CASSRGLAGGPNTGELFF
j_gene: TRBJ1-6; abundance: many; v_gene: TRBV10-3; d_gene: -; CDR3nt: TGTGCCAGTAAGGCAGATGGCGATAATTCACCCCTCCACTTT; CDR3aa: CASKADGDNSPLHF
j_gene: TRBJ1-5; abundance: many; v_gene: TRBV12-3/TRBV12-4; d_gene: -; CDR3nt: TGTGCCAGCAGCCTTGGGAGGGATGGGGGCAATCAGCCCCAGCATTTT; CDR3aa: CASSLGRDGGNQPQHF
j_gene: TRBJ2-5; abundance: -; v_gene: TRBV28; d_gene: -; CDR3nt: TGTGCCAGCAGTGGGCAGGGTGTATATATCGTTGAGACCCAGTACTTC; CDR3aa: CASSGQGVYIVETQYF
j_gene: TRBJ1-5; abundance: -; v_gene: TRBV27; d_gene: TRBD1; CDR3nt: TGTGCCAGCAGCTATGGACCGGGACAGGGCCCTTATAGCAATCAGCCCCAGCATTTT; CDR3aa: CASSYGPGQGPYSNQPQHF
j_gene: TRBJ2-2; abundance: few; v_gene: TRBV7-8; d_gene: TRBD1; CDR3nt: TGTGCCAGCAGACCTCGGGACAGGGAGTCCGGGGAGCTGTTTTTT; CDR3aa: CASRPRDRESGELFF
j_gene: TRBJ1-2; abundance: few; v_gene: TRBV28; d_gene: TRBD1; CDR3nt: TGTGCCAGCGACGGACAGGGGGTCTCCTATGGCTACACCTTC; CDR3aa: CASDGQGVSYGYTF
j_gene: TRBJ2-1; abundance: few; v_gene: TRBV29-1; d_gene: -; CDR3nt: TGCAGCGTTGGCGTATCGGGAGTGCCCAATGAGCAGTTCTTC; CDR3aa: CSVGVSGVPNEQFF
j_gene: TRBJ2-1; abundance: -; v_gene: TRBV29-1; d_gene: -; CDR3nt: TGCAGCGTTGAAAGTCGGAGGGACAATGAGCAGTTCTTC; CDR3aa: CSVESRRDNEQFF
j_gene: TRBJ1-4; abundance: few; v_gene: TRBV28; d_gene: TRBD1; CDR3nt: TGTGCCAGCAGAGGACAGGGGGGGGATGAAAAACTGTTTTTT; CDR3aa: CASRGQGGDEKLFF
j_gene: TRBJ1-1; abundance: -; v_gene: TRBV7-6; d_gene: -; CDR3nt: TGTGCCAGCAGCTTAAGGCCAAGAGACCAAGCTTTCTTT; CDR3aa: CASSLRPRDQAFF
j_gene: TRBJ2-1; abundance: few; v_gene: TRBV20-1; d_gene: TRBD1; CDR3nt: TGCAGTGCTAAACAGGGGGCGGGATACAATGAGCAGTTCTTC; CDR3aa: CSAKQGAGYNEQFF
j_gene: TRBJ1-5; abundance: -; v_gene: TRBV2; d_gene: TRBD1; CDR3nt: TGTGCCAGCAGTGAAGCGGGACAGAGAAGCAATCAGCCCCAGCATTTT; CDR3aa: CASSEAGQRSNQPQHF
j_gene: TRBJ1-1; abundance: -; v_gene: TRBV6-1; d_gene: -; CDR3nt: TGTGCCAGCAGTGCACAGGGAAGTTTGAACACTGAAGCTTTCTTT; CDR3aa: CASSAQGSLNTEAFF
j_gene: TRBJ2-6; abundance: few; v_gene: TRBV21-1; d_gene: -; CDR3nt: TGTGCCAGCAGCGGGAGGGGCCCTGGGGCCAACGTCCTGACTTTC; CDR3aa: CASSGRGPGANVLTF
j_gene: TRBJ1-2; abundance: many; v_gene: TRBV24-1; d_gene: -; CDR3nt: TGTGCCACCAGTCACAGCGCCTCTAACTATGGCTACACCTTC; CDR3aa: CATSHSASNYGYTF
j_gene: TRBJ2-5; abundance: few; v_gene: TRBV7-3; d_gene: TRBD2; CDR3nt: TGTGCCAGCAGCCCCAACCCCGGGACTAGCCGGGAGACCCAGTACTTC; CDR3aa: CASSPNPGTSRETQYF
j_gene: TRBJ2-5; abundance: few; v_gene: TRBV20-1; d_gene: -; CDR3nt: TGCAGTGCTAGTGGGGACGGACAAGAGACCCAGTACTTC; CDR3aa: CSASGDGQETQYF
j_gene: TRBJ2-1; abundance: few; v_gene: TRBV2; d_gene: -; CDR3nt: TGTGCCAGCAGGCCGGACTTGAGCTCCTACAATGAGCAGTTCTTC; CDR3aa: CASRPDLSSYNEQFF
j_gene: TRBJ2-5; abundance: -; v_gene: TRBV6-4; d_gene: TRBD2; CDR3nt: TGTGCCAGCAGTCTCCTAGCGGGGGGCCGGAACTTC; CDR3aa: CASSLLAGGRNF
j_gene: TRBJ2-1; abundance: many; v_gene: TRBV5-1; d_gene: -; CDR3nt: TGCGCCAGCAGCATAGGACAGACTCCCTACAATGAGCAGTTCTTC; CDR3aa: CASSIGQTPYNEQFF
j_gene: TRBJ2-2; abundance: once; v_gene: TRBV12-3/TRBV12-4; d_gene: -; CDR3nt: TGTGCCAGCCTGGGCAGGGCGGCCGGGGAGCTGTTTTTT; CDR3aa: CASLGRAAGELFF
j_gene: TRBJ2-3; abundance: many; v_gene: TRBV12-3/TRBV12-4; d_gene: TRBD2; CDR3nt: TGTGCCAGCAGTTTAGGACTAGCGGCAGATACGCAGTATTTT; CDR3aa: CASSLGLAADTQYF